This entry lists 17 T cell receptor beta chains sequenced from one sample in a study of blood T cell repertoires in COVID-19. The table came from immunoSEQ multiplex PCR; TCRdb's copy has only in-frame clones and leaves some out. The table lists 300,000 to 350,000 clones, over 75% of them singletons, with under 2.5% in the top ten. The sequenced material came from PBMCs or T cells enriched from blood (not recorded which). Every receptor here comes from a man aged 30 to 39 who had recovered from COVID-19.

V and J are TRBV4-3 and TRBJ2-7; 8 nucleotides align to TRBD1. Germline trimming cut 3 bases from V and 3 bases from J; bases unmatched to any gene: 13. Germline V gene data show CDR1 as LGHNA and CDR2 as YSLEER. The CDR3 is made up of 17 amino acids. CDR3 amino acids: CASSQAQPGQGIYEQYF. DNA of the CDR3: TGCGCCAGCAGCCAGGCGCAGCCAGGACAGGGTATCTACGAGCAGTACTTC.

J is TRBJ2-3 and V is TRBV7-8, with TRBD2 matching 12 bases. The CDR3 length is 16 residues. Looked up from germline, CDR1 is SGHVS and CDR2 is FQNEAQ. V shed 5 bases and J 3 bases; nucleotides not matched to a gene: 6. This chain's CDR3 is CASSRRLAGATDTQYF. The CDR3 DNA is TGTGCCAGCAGCCGCCGACTAGCGGGGGCGACAGATACGCAGTATTTT.

This chain links TRBV6-2 or TRBV6-3 with TRBJ2-1; 9 bases map to TRBD1. This CDR3 is 15 amino acids long. The germline CDR1 and CDR2 sequences are MNHEY and SVGEGT. The J segment lost 3 bases and the V segment lost 5 bases, leaving 5 bases of the junction unmatched. The CDR3 bases are TGTGCCAGCAGTAAGGGGGACAGGGTCTACAATGAGCAGTTCTTC. Protein product: CASSKGDRVYNEQFF.

The chain carries TRBV10-3 and TRBJ2-5, with TRBD2 matching over 9 bases. The CDR3 contains 13 residues. In germline, CDR1 is ENHRY, CDR2 SYGVKD. Germline trimming cut 10 bases from V and 2 bases from J; bases unmatched to any gene: 5. CDR3 nucleotide sequence: TGTGCCAGCCGTAGCGGGGGACAAGAGACCCAGTACTTC. Its protein product is CASRSGGQETQYF.

The gene calls are TRBV4-2 and TRBJ2-7; 9 bases are a match to TRBD1. The CDR3 is 17 residues long. J gave up 3 bases and V 0 bases, and 9 bases lay outside the gene matches. Germline CDR1 LGHNA, CDR2 YNFKEQ. The chain's CDR3 is CASSQDPIGTGFYEQYF. The CDR3 bases are TGTGCCAGCAGCCAAGACCCCATTGGGACAGGGTTCTACGAGCAGTACTTC.

The V call is TRBV3-1 (or the pseudogene TRBV3-2), the J call TRBJ1-2; D is possibly TRBD1 (5 bases). This CDR3 is 15 amino acids long. Germline V gene sequence: CDR1 LGHDT, CDR2 YNNKEL (reference sequence). V was shortened by 2 bases and J by 3 bases, with 13 bases between the two germline ends. In DNA form, the CDR3 reads TGTGCCAGCAGCCAAACCCTCGACAGTGACTATGGCTACACCTTC. Amino acids: CASSQTLDSDYGYTF.

The chain joins TRBV5-4 to TRBJ1-2; 7 bases map to TRBD1. Trimming cost V 4 bases and J 4 bases; bases outside gene matches: 4. The germline V gene encodes CDR1 SGHNT and CDR2 YYREEE (reference sequence). This CDR3 contains 13 residues. The CDR3, as DNA: TGTGCCAGCAGCGGGGGACAGTTCTATGGCTACACCTTC. Protein product: CASSGGQFYGYTF.

The chain carries TRBV25-1 and TRBJ1-2; 9 bases fit TRBD1. The CDR3 runs to 14 residues. V lost 6 bases, J lost 8 bases, and 10 bases stayed unmatched. Germline V gives CDR1 MGHDK, CDR2 SYGVNS. DNA of the CDR3: TGTGCCAGCAGGGAAACAGGGGGCCAAGTGGGCTACACCTTC. This encodes CASRETGGQVGYTF.

This clone showed up just once. V gene TRBV19 combines with J gene TRBJ1-3, with 8 bases aligning to TRBD1. The trim removed 5 bases at V and 5 bases at J, leaving 8 bases unmatched. The CDR3 extends over 15 amino acids. The V gene's germline CDR1 is LNHDA and CDR2 SQIVND (reference sequence). CDR3 nucleotides: TGTGCCAGTAGTCCTCCAGGGGGCCTTCGAAACACCATATATTTT. This gives the protein CASSPPGGLRNTIYF.

This clone was found once. The rearrangement uses TRBV27 and TRBJ1-6; D not resolved. Trimming removed 4 bases from V and 7 bases from J, with 11 bases in between. The CDR3 consists of 14 residues. Germline CDR1 is MNHEY and CDR2 is SMNVEV (reference sequence). CDR3 sequence (DNA): TGTGCCAGCAGTTACGACACCTTAAATTCACCCCTCCACTTT. It specifies CASSYDTLNSPLHF.

V usage is TRBV30 and J usage is TRBJ1-1, with a possible D match to TRBD1 (5 bases). Germline CDR1 GTSNPN, CDR2 SVGIG (reference sequence). CDR3 length equals 16 residues. Trimming pared 3 bases from V and 1 base from J, leaving 18 bases between. CDR3 region: CAWSRVQPRGNTEAFF. CDR3 sequence (DNA): TGTGCCTGGAGCAGAGTCCAACCAAGGGGGAACACTGAAGCTTTCTTT.

The rearrangement joins TRBV7-9 to TRBJ2-7; 7 bases match TRBD1. Losses at the gene ends were 2 bases for V and 5 bases for J; bases not matched to a gene: 6. The CDR3 length is 14 residues. The V gene's germline CDR1 is SEHNR and CDR2 FQNEAQ (reference sequence). The CDR3 DNA is TGTGCCAGCAGCTTACAGACAGGGACCCACGAGCAGTACTTC. Amino acids: CASSLQTGTHEQYF. The entire variable domain, with the rest obtained from reference TRBV7-9 and TRBJ2-7, is as follows: DTGVSQNPRHKITKRGQNVTFRCDPISEHNRLYWYRQTLGQGPEFLTYFQNEAQLEKSRLLSDRFSAERPKGSFSTLEIQRTEQGDSAMYLCASSLQTGTHEQYFGPGTRLTVT.

This chain connects TRBV29-1 to TRBJ2-1; TRBD2 agrees at 11 bases. The length of the CDR3 is 17 residues. V dropped 1 base and J dropped 0; count of bases not matched to a gene: 5. Germline lookup yields CDR1 SQVTM and CDR2 ANQGSEA. CDR3 DNA: TGCAGCGTTGAAGGCCTAGCGGGGGGTAACTCCTACAATGAGCAGTTCTTC. Translation: CSVEGLAGGNSYNEQFF.

The chain uses TRBV9 and TRBJ1-1; 8 positions match TRBD1. The V segment lost 4 bases and the J segment 8 bases; nucleotides outside the gene matches: 7. Germline-derived CDR1 and CDR2 are SGDLS and YYNGEE. This CDR3 has 13 amino acids. CDR3 residues: CASSPGTGKEAFF. DNA for the CDR3: TGTGCCAGCAGCCCAGGGACAGGCAAAGAAGCTTTCTTT.

This clone appeared a single time. The J gene is TRBJ2-2, the V gene TRBV30; D uncertain. In germline, CDR1 is GTSNPN, CDR2 SVGIG (reference sequence). The CDR3 runs 14 residues. V was trimmed by 4 bases and J by 1 base, leaving 10 bases between them. The CDR3 DNA follows: TGTGCCTGGATGATTGGGCAGAACACCGGGGAGCTGTTTTTT. It is translated as CAWMIGQNTGELFF.

The V and J genes are TRBV6-5 and TRBJ1-2; D perhaps matches TRBD1 (5 bases). The CDR3 totals 15 residues. V lost 0 bases to trimming and J lost 3 bases, with 11 bases between them. CDR1 MNHEY and CDR2 SVGAGI come from the germline V gene. The chain's CDR3 is CASSYSNGGYYGYTF. The CDR3 DNA reads TGTGCCAGCAGTTACTCGAACGGGGGTTACTATGGCTACACCTTC.

The chain links TRBV10-3 to TRBJ1-2; D is possibly TRBD1 (6 bases). Germline V gives CDR1 ENHRY, CDR2 SYGVKD. CDR3 length equals 15 residues. Trimming pared 0 bases from V and 5 bases from J, leaving 13 bases between. The CDR3 loop reads CAISESTRGGYGYTF. Here the CDR3 DNA reads TGTGCCATCAGTGAGTCGACCAGGGGAGGGTATGGCTACACCTTC.